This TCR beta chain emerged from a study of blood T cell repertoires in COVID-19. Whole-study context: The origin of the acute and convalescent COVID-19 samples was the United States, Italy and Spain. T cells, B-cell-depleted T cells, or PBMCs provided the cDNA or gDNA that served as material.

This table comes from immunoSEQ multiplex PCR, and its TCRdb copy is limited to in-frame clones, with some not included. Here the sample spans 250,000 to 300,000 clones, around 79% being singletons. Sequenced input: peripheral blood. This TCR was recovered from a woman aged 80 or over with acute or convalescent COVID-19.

The CDR3 sequence is CASRKSGVNTEAFF. The CDR3 nucleotides read TGTGCCAGCAGGAAGTCAGGGGTGAACACTGAAGCTTTCTTT. V usage is TRBV11-2 and J usage is TRBJ1-1; TRBD1 might be the D (6 bases). Trimming took 6 bases from V and 0 from J, leaving 11 bases between them. Germline values: CDR1 SGHAT, CDR2 FQNNGV. The CDR3 extends over 14 amino acids.